Included here is one TCR beta chain sequence, with context. The target antigen is unknown. Original methodology: With immunoSEQ giving junction-only sequences and no quality scores, filtering differed. The method was immunoSEQ multiplex PCR; TCRdb's version includes in-frame clones alone and lacks a portion of them. V, J and clone size were drawn from that table, and D and trimming were deduced from the DNA. The sample consists of about 2.4 million clones, more than 90% of them appearing once. J gave up 4 bases and V 4 bases, and 10 bases lay outside the gene matches. CDR3 length: 17 residues. Germline V lookup: CDR1 SGHRS, CDR2 YFSETQ. The data were taken from a study of shared clonotypes between healthy human individuals. Study-wide points: Non-shared clonotypes showed lower generation probabilities than clonotypes common to all four donors. The rarefaction results pointed to incomplete sorted-subset sequencing despite large depth.

The rearrangement links TRBV5-1 to TRBJ2-3; TRBD2 matches 12 bases. The source of this sequence is a man aged 18 to 29 in good health. The sample was naive CD4+ T cells sorted from blood. As for subset: CD45RA+ positively selected. As DNA, the CDR3 is TGCGCCAGCAGCATATCCCCCGGGACTAGCGGGCCAGATACGCAGTATTTT. It yields the protein CASSISPGTSGPDTQYF.